Shown below are 22 T cell receptor beta chains from a single sample sequenced in a study of blood T cell repertoires in COVID-19. Using immunoSEQ multiplex PCR, the repertoire was profiled, and TCRdb retains in-frame clones only, with some absent. The sample lists around 40,000 clones; 75% to 90% were seen once. Material for sequencing was peripheral blood. The receptor source for this set is a man in his fifties or sixties with active COVID-19.

The chain couples TRBV28 to TRBJ2-1; D is perhaps TRBD1 (6 bases). Germline V gene data show CDR1 as MDHEN and CDR2 as SYDVKM. V shed 6 bases and J shed 4 bases, with 13 bases lying between them. The CDR3 spans 14 residues. CDR3 residues: CASSLQGYYNEQFF. The CDR3 coding sequence is TGTGCCAGCAGCCTACAGGGCTATTACAATGAGCAGTTCTTC.

V usage is TRBV5-4 and J usage is TRBJ2-1, with 12 bases matching TRBD2. In germline, CDR1 is SGHNT, CDR2 YYREEE (reference sequence). This CDR3 contains 15 residues. V shed 3 bases, J shed 7 bases, and the junction held 5 bases outside the gene matches. This CDR3 is CASSWTSGNLNEQFF. In nucleotides, the CDR3 is TGTGCCAGCAGCTGGACTAGCGGGAACTTGAATGAGCAGTTCTTC.

This clone was seen once. The chain carries TRBV14 and TRBJ2-1, with TRBD2 matching over 11 bases. Germline CDR1 is SGHDN and CDR2 is FVKESK. The CDR3 sequence is 16 residues long. V lost 5 bases to trimming and J lost 2 bases; unmatched junction nucleotides: 5. The CDR3 region is CASSSLAGVPYNEQFF. CDR3 coding DNA: TGTGCCAGCAGCTCACTAGCGGGAGTCCCCTACAATGAGCAGTTCTTC.

The chain has TRBV27 and TRBJ1-6; tentatively, D is TRBD1 (6 bases). The CDR3 runs 14 residues. The germline gives CDR1 MNHEY, CDR2 SMNVEV (reference sequence). Trimming cost V 5 bases and J 7 bases, with 12 bases left between them. This CDR3 is CASSNQGINSPLHF. The DNA of the CDR3 is TGTGCCAGCAGTAATCAGGGGATAAATTCACCCCTCCACTTT.

This clone appeared once. V gene TRBV5-1 combines with J gene TRBJ2-1; TRBD1 is a possible D gene (5 bases). Per the germline V gene, CDR1 is SGHRS and CDR2 is YFSETQ. Trimming shortened V by 4 bases and J by 5 bases, and 13 bases separated the two germline ends. The CDR3 loop spans 14 amino acids. The CDR3 loop reads CASSPRQSDNEQFF. In DNA, the CDR3 is TGCGCCAGCAGCCCGAGACAGAGTGACAATGAGCAGTTCTTC.

This clone was recorded only once. The genes are TRBV28 and TRBJ1-6; D not certain. Trimming removed 7 bases at V and 0 bases at J, with 10 bases between. CDR3 length: 15 residues. Germline CDR1 reads MDHEN; CDR2 reads SYDVKM. For the CDR3, the DNA is TGTGCCAGCAACCTAGAAAGCTCCTATAATTCACCCCTCCACTTT. This codes for CASNLESSYNSPLHF.

The rearrangement uses TRBV3-1 (or the pseudogene TRBV3-2) and TRBJ1-4; possible D gene TRBD1, 6 bases. With 4 bases removed from V and 8 bases from J, the gap between germline ends came to 20 bases. Germline V gives CDR1 LGHDT, CDR2 YNNKEL (reference sequence). This CDR3 has 16 amino acids. CDR3 protein: CASSLSDRPLWEKLFF. Here the CDR3 DNA reads TGTGCCAGCAGCCTATCAGACAGGCCCCTTTGGGAAAAACTGTTTTTT.

The gene calls are TRBV7-2 and TRBJ2-7; 8 nucleotides match TRBD2. Per germline, CDR1 SGHTA and CDR2 FQGNSA. CDR3 length equals 14 residues. V gave up 1 base and J gave up 3 bases; unmatched junction bases: 2. The CDR3: CASSLELADYEQYF. CDR3 sequence (DNA): TGTGCCAGCAGCTTAGAACTAGCGGACTACGAGCAGTACTTC.

The rearrangement joins TRBV19 to TRBJ2-7, with a tentative D call TRBD1 (6 bases). CDR3 length: 14 amino acids. Trimming cost V 3 bases and J 3 bases, with 12 bases left between them. Germline CDR1 and CDR2: LNHDA and SQIVND (reference sequence). For the CDR3, the DNA is TGTGCCAGTAGTATTGCAGGGGAAAACTACGAGCAGTACTTC. It encodes CASSIAGENYEQYF.

This chain links TRBV11-3 with TRBJ1-1; 9 nucleotides line up with TRBD1. The junction had 6 bases not matched to a gene; V was cut back by 5 bases and J by 5 bases. CDR1 and CDR2 (germline): SGHNT, YENEEA. The CDR3 totals 14 residues. In nucleotides, the CDR3 is TGTGCCAGCAGCCCCGGGACAGGGAAGACTGAAGCTTTCTTT. Translation gives CASSPGTGKTEAFF.

In this sample, this clone turned up a few times. The chain combines TRBV7-9 with TRBJ2-7; maybe TRBD1 (5 bases). This CDR3 region has 13 residues. Trimming left V 5 bases short and J 6 bases short, with 14 bases between. Germline CDR1 SEHNR, CDR2 FQNEAQ (reference sequence). DNA of the CDR3: TGTGCCAGCAGCCCCCTTAGGGGATCCGAGCAGTACTTC. Its protein is CASSPLRGSEQYF.

The genes are TRBV10-3 and TRBJ2-5, with 11 positions matching TRBD2. With 5 bases clipped from V and 0 bases from J, the junction kept 2 bases outside the gene matches. The germline V gene has CDR1 ENHRY and CDR2 SYGVKD. This CDR3 has 15 residues. The CDR3 DNA reads as TGTGCCATCAGTCGACTAGCGGGGCACCAAGAGACCCAGTACTTC. Its protein is CAISRLAGHQETQYF.

V and J are TRBV5-4 and TRBJ2-7, with D hard to call. V was pared by 4 bases and J by 2 bases, with 13 bases between. The CDR3 covers 14 residues. CDR1 and CDR2 (germline): SGHNT, YYREEE (reference sequence). CDR3 bases: TGTGCCAGCAGCCCCAGAAGTCCCACCTACGAGCAGTACTTC. This translates into CASSPRSPTYEQYF.

The rearrangement joins TRBV24-1 to TRBJ2-3, with a weak D call TRBD2 (5 bases). Deletions cut 9 bases from V and 0 bases from J, with 6 bases between. The CDR3 length is 12 residues. CDR1 and CDR2 from the germline V gene are KGHDR and SFDVKD. The CDR3 protein is CATGLSTDTQYF. The CDR3 nucleotides are TGTGCCACCGGACTGAGCACAGATACGCAGTATTTT.

J is TRBJ2-1 and V is TRBV6-2 or TRBV6-3; TRBD2 matches at 8 bases. CDR1 is MNHEY, CDR2 SVGEGT, per germline. The V segment lost 5 bases and the J segment 8 bases; nucleotides outside the gene matches: 8. This CDR3 spans 14 amino acids. The DNA of the CDR3 is TGTGCCAGCAGTACCCCAGCGGGAGAGGATGAGCAGTTCTTC. This sequence encodes CASSTPAGEDEQFF.

The gene calls are TRBV29-1 and TRBJ1-1, with D possibly matching TRBD1 (6 bases). Germline CDR1 SQVTM, CDR2 ANQGSEA. The CDR3 loop spans 14 amino acids. The V end lost 3 bases, the J end lost 5 bases, and 16 bases lay between the germline ends. Here the CDR3 reads CSVDFTGKSTEAFF. As DNA, the CDR3 is TGCAGCGTTGATTTTACAGGGAAGTCGACTGAAGCTTTCTTT.

The CDR3 nucleotides are TGTGCCAGCAGTGGGTCCGATAGCGCTTCAAACTACGAGCAGTACTTC. Residues: CASSGSDSASNYEQYF. The chain joins TRBV28 to TRBJ2-7, with D perhaps TRBD2 (5 bases). From germline, CDR1 is MDHEN and CDR2 SYDVKM. This CDR3 comprises 16 residues. The V and J ends lost 5 bases and 3 bases respectively, with 20 bases between them.

The V call is TRBV7-9, the J call TRBJ2-3; D is unclear. V was shortened by 1 base and J by 4 bases, with 6 bases between the two germline ends. Germline CDR1 reads SEHNR; CDR2 reads FQNEAQ (reference sequence). This CDR3 is built from 13 residues. DNA of the CDR3: TGTGCCAGCAGCTTAGGGGCTGCAGATACGCAGTATTTT. Translating gives CASSLGAADTQYF.

This sequence joins TRBV4-1 and TRBJ2-1, with 11 bases lining up with TRBD2. V lost 2 bases, J lost 8 bases, and 8 bases stayed unmatched. CDR3 length: 16 residues. Germline values: CDR1 MGHRA, CDR2 YSYEKL. The CDR3 DNA sequence: TGCGCCAGCAGCCAATCAACTAGCGGGAGTTTGTATGAGCAGTTCTTC. It encodes CASSQSTSGSLYEQFF.

V is TRBV7-9 and J is TRBJ1-5; a possible D gene is TRBD1 (6 bases). The CDR3 is 16 amino acids. Germline V gene lookup returns CDR1 SEHNR and CDR2 FQNEAQ (reference sequence). Trimming removed 3 bases at V and 0 bases at J, with 12 bases between. The CDR3 region is CASSFTGPFSNQPQHF. In DNA, the CDR3 is TGTGCCAGCAGCTTCACAGGGCCCTTTAGCAATCAGCCCCAGCATTTT. Complete variable domain (other parts from reference TRBV7-9 and TRBJ1-5): DTGVSQNPRHKITKRGQNVTFRCDPISEHNRLYWYRQTLGQGPEFLTYFQNEAQLEKSRLLSDRFSAERPKGSFSTLEIQRTEQGDSAMYLCASSFTGPFSNQPQHFGDGTRLSIL.

The gene calls are TRBV15 and TRBJ2-2, with 9 bases aligning to TRBD2. This CDR3 region has 16 residues. CDR1 LNHNV and CDR2 YYDKDF come from the germline V gene (reference sequence). Trimming at V came to 0 bases and at J to 6 bases, leaving 5 bases not matched to a gene. The CDR3 loop is CATSRDPAGGAGELFF. The CDR3 bases are TGTGCCACCAGCAGAGATCCAGCGGGAGGCGCCGGGGAGCTGTTTTTT.

The V gene is TRBV7-7, the J gene TRBJ2-2; the D is unclear. CDR3 length: 12 amino acids. Germline V CDR1 and CDR2: SSHAT, FNYEAQ (reference sequence). Deletions cut 7 bases from V and 5 bases from J, with 8 bases between. In DNA form, the CDR3 reads TGTGCCAGCATGGCCCAGACCGGGGAGCTGTTTTTT. It codes for CASMAQTGELFF.